These T cell receptor beta chains were read from a single sample in a study of T cells in Graves' hyperthyroidism and ophthalmopathy. TCRdb re-called the multiplex PCR reads with MiXCR, one entry per CDR3 protein. The data contain fewer than 350,000 distinct CDR3 sequences, approximately 13% of them seen just once; the ten biggest clones take up 7% to 9.5%. Sequenced: blood. Receptor source: a woman aged 40 to 49 with Graves' hyperthyroidism. Both conserved end residues are part of each CDR3. The D gene is left open where the match is weak. Some rows have no size entry. The others give once, few or many, or a class for an expanded clone.

>TRBD2|-|TRBV28|TRBJ2-3
TGTGCCAGCAGGCCTACTAGCGGCCGCACAGATACGCAGTATTTT
CASRPTSGRTDTQYF
>-|many|TRBV2|TRBJ2-2
TGTGCCAGCAGTGAAGGGGGAATGGACACCGGGGAGCTGTTTTTT
CASSEGGMDTGELFF
>-|many|TRBV12-3/TRBV12-4|TRBJ2-6
TGTGCCAGCAGTTTTAGTGCCTCTGGGGCCAACGTCCTGACTTTC
CASSFSASGANVLTF
>-|once|TRBV2|TRBJ1-2
TGTGCCAGCAGATCGAGAGGGGGGACGGACTATGGCTACACCTTC
CASRSRGGTDYGYTF
>TRBD1|many|TRBV5-8|TRBJ2-5
TGTGCCAGCAGCTTGGCCTCCAGGGGGGAGACCCAGTACTTC
CASSLASRGETQYF
>-|many|TRBV2|TRBJ1-3
TGTGCCAGCAGTACACGCAGGCGGACCTCTGGAAACACCATATATTTT
CASSTRRRTSGNTIYF
>TRBD2|few|TRBV15|TRBJ2-7
TGTGCCACCAGCAGAGCCGGGACTAGCGGCTCCTACGAGCAGTACTTC
CATSRAGTSGSYEQYF
>TRBD2|-|TRBV18|TRBJ2-1
TGTGCCAGCTCATTGACCGGGACTAGCCGGAGCAATATAGATGAGCAGTTCTTC
CASSLTGTSRSNIDEQFF
>-|many|TRBV20-1|TRBJ2-5
TGCAGTGCTAGAGTAGGGGGGCCTCAAGAGACCCAGTACTTC
CSARVGGPQETQYF
>-|many|TRBV2|TRBJ2-2
TGTGCCAGCAGTGAAGCGGTCCGGGGCGGCGCCGGGGAGCTGTTTTTT
CASSEAVRGGAGELFF
>-|many|TRBV28|TRBJ2-5
TGTGCCAGCAGTCCCCAAGGGTGGGGGCGGTTTGTTGGACACCAAGAGACCCAGTACTTC
CASSPQGWGRFVGHQETQYF
>-|many|TRBV12-3/TRBV12-4|TRBJ2-7
TGTGCCAGCAGTTCCACAGGGAGTGCCCCCTACGAGCAGTACTTC
CASSSTGSAPYEQYF
>-|many|TRBV3-1|TRBJ2-2
TGTGCCAGCAGCCAAGCGGGAGAAGGCGGGGAGCTGTTTTTT
CASSQAGEGGELFF
>TRBD2|-|TRBV6-1|TRBJ2-1
TGTGCCAGCCCGGGGGGGGCCTACAATGAGCAGTTCTTC
CASPGGAYNEQFF
>TRBD2|-|TRBV6-1|TRBJ2-1
TGTGCCAGCAGCGGGACTAGAGATGAGCAGTTCTTC
CASSGTRDEQFF